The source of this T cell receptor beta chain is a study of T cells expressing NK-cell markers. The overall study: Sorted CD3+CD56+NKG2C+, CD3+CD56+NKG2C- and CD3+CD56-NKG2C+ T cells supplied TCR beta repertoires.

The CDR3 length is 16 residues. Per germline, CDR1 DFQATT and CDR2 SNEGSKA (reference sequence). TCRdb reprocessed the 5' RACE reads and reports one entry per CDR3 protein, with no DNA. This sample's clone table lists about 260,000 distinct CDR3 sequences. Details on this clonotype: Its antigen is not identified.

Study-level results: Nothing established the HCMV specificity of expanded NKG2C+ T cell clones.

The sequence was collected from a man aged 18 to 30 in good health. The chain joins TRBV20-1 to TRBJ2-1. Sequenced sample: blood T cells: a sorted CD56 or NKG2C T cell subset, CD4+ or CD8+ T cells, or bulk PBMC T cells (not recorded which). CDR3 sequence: CSARERGGRTYNEQFF.